A single T cell receptor (beta chain) is shown here with its context. There are 16 residues in the CDR3. Germline-derived CDR1 and CDR2 are LGHNT and FRNRAP. Trimming removed 3 bases at V and 9 bases at J, with 18 bases between. This sample is part of a study of blood T cell repertoires in COVID-19. Study-wide background: Samples taken during acute and convalescent COVID-19 were collected in the United States, Italy and Spain. PBMCs, B-cell-depleted T cells, or T cells were the source of the cDNA or gDNA that made up the material.

As handled by the study authors: By means of reference gene primer amplification, nucleated cell counts were estimated. Some clones are missing from TCRdb's copy, which holds only in-frame ones; the method was immunoSEQ multiplex PCR. From that table come the V and J calls and clone size; the DNA was used to work out D and trimming. The data contain tens of thousands of clones, about 88% of them singletons. Sample: peripheral blood. This TCR was recovered from an elderly woman with active or convalescent COVID-19. V usage is TRBV12-5 and J usage is TRBJ1-6; no firm D call. CDR3 amino acids: CASGFSQTTPPSPLHF. The CDR3 nucleotides are TGTGCTAGTGGTTTCTCCCAGACAACCCCGCCTTCACCCCTCCACTTT.